Given below is one T cell receptor beta chain in context. The sample is drawn from a study of PD-1 blockade in classical Hodgkin lymphoma. Every patient experienced relapse after autologous stem cell transplantation, and brentuximab vedotin exposure varied. Generated by immunoSEQ multiplex PCR, the TCRdb table keeps only in-frame clones and is missing some. The repertoire holds around 99,000 clones, about four fifths seen once, with about 15% in the top ten. This receptor was obtained from a human donor with classical Hodgkin lymphoma. The sample consisted of peripheral blood mononuclear cells (PBMCs), taken before the second cycle of nivolumab.

The CDR3, as DNA: TGTGCCAGTAGTACAATAAGGACTAGCGGGAGTAACTACGAGCAGTACTTC. The encoded protein is CASSTIRTSGSNYEQYF. The chain links TRBV19 to TRBJ2-7; the match to TRBD2 covers 13 bases. This CDR3 comprises 17 residues. V lost 4 bases and J lost 3; bases outside the gene matches: 9. Per germline, CDR1 LNHDA and CDR2 SQIVND (reference sequence).